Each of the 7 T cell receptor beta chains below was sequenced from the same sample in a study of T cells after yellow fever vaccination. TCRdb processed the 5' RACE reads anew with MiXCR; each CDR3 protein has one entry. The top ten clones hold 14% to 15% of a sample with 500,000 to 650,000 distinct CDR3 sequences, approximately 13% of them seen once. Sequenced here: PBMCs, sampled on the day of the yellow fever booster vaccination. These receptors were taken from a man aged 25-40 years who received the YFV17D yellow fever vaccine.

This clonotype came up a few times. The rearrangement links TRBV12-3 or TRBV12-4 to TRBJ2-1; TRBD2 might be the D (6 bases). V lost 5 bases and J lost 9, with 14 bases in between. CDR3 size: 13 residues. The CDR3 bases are TGTGCCAGCAGTCTTCGGGCGCGGGGTGAGCAGTTCTTC. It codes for CASSLRARGEQFF.

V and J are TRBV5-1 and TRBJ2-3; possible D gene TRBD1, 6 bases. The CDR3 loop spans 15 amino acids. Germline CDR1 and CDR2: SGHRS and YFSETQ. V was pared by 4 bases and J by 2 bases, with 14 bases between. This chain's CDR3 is CASSGTQHFTDTQYF. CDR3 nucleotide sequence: TGCGCCAGCAGCGGGACACAACATTTCACAGATACGCAGTATTTT.

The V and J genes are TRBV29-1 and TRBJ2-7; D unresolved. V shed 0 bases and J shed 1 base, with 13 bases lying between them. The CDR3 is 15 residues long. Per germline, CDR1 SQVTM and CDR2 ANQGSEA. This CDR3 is CSVEDPRPNSYEQYF. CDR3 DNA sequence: TGCAGCGTTGAAGATCCCCGACCCAATTCCTACGAGCAGTACTTC.

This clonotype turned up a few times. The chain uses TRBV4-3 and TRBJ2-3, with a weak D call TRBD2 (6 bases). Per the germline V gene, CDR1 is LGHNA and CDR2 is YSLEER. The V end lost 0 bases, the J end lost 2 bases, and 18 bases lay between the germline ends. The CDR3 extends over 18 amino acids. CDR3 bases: TGCGCCAGCAGCCAAGATTGGGCGGGCCCGGGGGACACAGATACGCAGTATTTT. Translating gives CASSQDWAGPGDTDTQYF.

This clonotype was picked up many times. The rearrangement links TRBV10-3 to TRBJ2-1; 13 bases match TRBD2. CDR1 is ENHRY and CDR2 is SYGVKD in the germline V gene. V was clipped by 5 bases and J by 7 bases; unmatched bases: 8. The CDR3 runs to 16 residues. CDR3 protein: CAISSTGTSGENEQFF. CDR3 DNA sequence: TGTGCCATCAGTTCTACCGGGACTAGCGGGGAGAATGAGCAGTTCTTC.

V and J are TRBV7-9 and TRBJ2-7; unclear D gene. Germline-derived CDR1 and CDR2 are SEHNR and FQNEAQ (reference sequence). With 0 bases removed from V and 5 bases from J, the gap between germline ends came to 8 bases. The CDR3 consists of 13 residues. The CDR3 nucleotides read TGTGCCAGCAGCTTAGCAGGCCAGGACGAGCAGTACTTC. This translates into CASSLAGQDEQYF. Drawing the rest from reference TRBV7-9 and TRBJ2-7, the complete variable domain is DTGVSQNPRHKITKRGQNVTFRCDPISEHNRLYWYRQTLGQGPEFLTYFQNEAQLEKSRLLSDRFSAERPKGSFSTLEIQRTEQGDSAMYLCASSLAGQDEQYFGPGTRLTVT.

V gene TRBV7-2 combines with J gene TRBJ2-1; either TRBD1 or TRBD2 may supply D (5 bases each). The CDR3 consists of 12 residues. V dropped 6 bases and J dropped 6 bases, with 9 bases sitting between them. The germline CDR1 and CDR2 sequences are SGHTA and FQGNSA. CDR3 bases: TGTGCCAGCAGGGCAGGGAGCAATGAGCAGTTCTTC. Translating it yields CASRAGSNEQFF.